This TCR beta chain comes out of a study of cytomegalovirus exposure and HLA in healthy donors. Germline lookup yields CDR1 LGHNA and CDR2 YSLEER. Trimming pared 0 bases from V and 0 bases from J, leaving 15 bases between. This CDR3 comprises 17 residues. Amplification used 60 Vbeta primers and 13 Jbeta primers. Sequencing was performed with immunoSEQ multiplex PCR; in TCRdb, only in-frame clones are kept and a portion is missing. The sample yields some 84,000 clones, 63% seen once. This clone was counted once. Sequenced sample: PBMCs. This TCR was sampled from a woman aged 40 to 50 in good health and CMV-seropositive. This chain connects TRBV4-3 to TRBJ2-7, with a weak D call TRBD1 (5 bases). As DNA, the CDR3 is TGCGCCAGCAGCCAAGATCGACTGAGGACAAGCTCCTACGAGCAGTACTTC. Its translation: CASSQDRLRTSSYEQYF.